A single sample is the source of the 15 T cell receptor beta chains below, sequenced in a study of cytomegalovirus exposure and HLA in healthy donors. The table came from immunoSEQ multiplex PCR; TCRdb's copy has only in-frame clones and leaves some out. Of around 180,000 clones listed, about 84% are singletons. Material: PBMCs. The receptors were gathered from a woman under 30 in good health and CMV-seronegative.

J is TRBJ2-7 and V is TRBV11-2, with TRBD2 matching 13 bases. This CDR3 has 16 amino acids. Looked up from germline, CDR1 is SGHAT and CDR2 is FQNNGV. V shed 4 bases and J 2 bases; nucleotides not matched to a gene: 5. The CDR3 reads CASSSTGTSGTYEQYF. The DNA for the CDR3 is TGTGCCAGCAGCTCCACCGGGACTAGCGGGACCTACGAGCAGTACTTC.

The CDR3 sequence is CASSISGNYYNEQFF. CDR3 nucleotides: TGTGCCAGCAGTATAAGCGGGAATTACTACAATGAGCAGTTCTTC. This sequence joins TRBV7-2 and TRBJ2-1, with 7 bases identical to TRBD2. Germline V gene lookup returns CDR1 SGHTA and CDR2 FQGNSA. This CDR3 spans 15 amino acids. J gave up 3 bases and V 6 bases, and 8 bases lay outside the gene matches. The entire variable domain, with the rest obtained from reference TRBV7-2 and TRBJ2-1, is as follows: GAGVSQSPSNKVTEKGKDVELRCDPISGHTALYWYRQSLGQGLEFLIYFQGNSAPDKSGLPSDRFSAERTGGSVSTLTIQRTQQEDSAVYLCASSISGNYYNEQFFGPGTRLTVL.

The V and J genes are TRBV6-1 and TRBJ2-1; D is possibly TRBD2 (6 bases). V shed 3 bases and J shed 12 bases, with 9 bases lying between them. This CDR3 has 11 amino acids. Germline-derived CDR1 and CDR2 are MNHNS and SASEGT. The CDR3 here is CASSETSWQFF. CDR3 nucleotides: TGTGCCAGCAGTGAGACTAGTTGGCAGTTCTTC.

This chain connects TRBV7-6 to TRBJ1-5, with D uncertain. Germline V gives CDR1 SGHVS, CDR2 FNYEAQ. There are 13 residues in the CDR3. Trimming removed 0 bases at V and 7 bases at J, with 7 bases between. CDR3 sequence: CASSLASGQPQHF. The CDR3 DNA follows: TGTGCCAGCAGCTTAGCGTCAGGCCAGCCCCAGCATTTT.

The chain joins TRBV30 to TRBJ1-6; no definite D call. In germline, CDR1 is GTSNPN, CDR2 SVGIG (reference sequence). The CDR3 spans 15 residues. Trimming took off 0 bases at V and 8 bases at J, with 14 bases between the two ends. The chain's CDR3 is CAWSVGGRLDSPLHF. CDR3 DNA: TGTGCCTGGAGTGTAGGAGGGAGGTTAGATTCACCCCTCCACTTT.

The chain recombines TRBV29-1 with TRBJ2-1, with TRBD2 identical over 11 bases. This CDR3 has 14 amino acids. Trimming removed 6 bases from V and 7 bases from J; junction bases left unmatched: 8. Germline V gene lookup returns CDR1 SQVTM and CDR2 ANQGSEA. The CDR3 loop reads CSVTPGLAVNEQFF. CDR3 DNA sequence: TGCAGCGTGACCCCGGGACTAGCGGTGAATGAGCAGTTCTTC.

The rearrangement links TRBV6-1 to TRBJ2-2; 10 bases are a match to TRBD1. The CDR3 covers 13 residues. With 11 bases clipped from V and 5 bases from J, the junction kept 5 bases outside the gene matches. From germline, CDR1 is MNHNS and CDR2 SASEGT. The CDR3: CAARQGATGELFF. The CDR3 DNA follows: TGTGCCGCCCGACAGGGGGCGACCGGGGAGCTGTTTTTT.

The chain carries TRBV5-1 and TRBJ2-1; tentative D call: TRBD1 (6 bases). V gave up 5 bases and J gave up 0 bases, with 12 bases separating them. In germline, CDR1 is SGHRS, CDR2 YFSETQ. This CDR3 contains 15 residues. The CDR3 reads CASRSQGLSYNEQFF. Here the CDR3 DNA reads TGCGCCAGCAGGTCCCAGGGGCTCTCCTACAATGAGCAGTTCTTC.

This clone was observed once. The chain is built from TRBV7-2 and TRBJ2-7, with 7 bases identical to TRBD1. The CDR3 consists of 14 residues. Germline CDR1 reads SGHTA; CDR2 reads FQGNSA. V gave up 3 bases and J gave up 5 bases; unmatched junction bases: 7. The CDR3 is CASSLNRGKDEQYF. CDR3 nucleotides: TGTGCCAGCAGCTTGAACAGGGGAAAGGACGAGCAGTACTTC.

V and J are TRBV9 and TRBJ2-1; possible D gene TRBD2, 5 bases. The CDR3 totals 14 residues. Germline V gives CDR1 SGDLS, CDR2 YYNGEE. V shed 3 bases and J shed 10 bases, with 17 bases lying between them. The CDR3 protein is CASSDRPGVAEQFF. The CDR3 nucleotides are TGTGCCAGCAGCGATCGTCCTGGGGTAGCGGAGCAGTTCTTC. Full variable domain (outside the CDR3, taken from reference TRBV9 and TRBJ2-1): DSGVTQTPKHLITATGQRVTLRCSPRSGDLSVYWYQQSLDQGLQFLIQYYNGEERAKGNILERFSAQQFPDLHSELNLSSLELGDSALYFCASSDRPGVAEQFFGPGTRLTVL.

The V and J genes are TRBV11-2 and TRBJ2-5, with 9 bases identical to TRBD1. Per the germline V gene, CDR1 is SGHAT and CDR2 is FQNNGV. This CDR3 has 16 residues. Trimming removed 3 bases from V and 5 bases from J; junction bases left unmatched: 10. The CDR3 nucleotides are TGTGCCAGCAGCTTGCCGGGACAGGGTTTTGCGGAGACCCAGTACTTC. It codes for CASSLPGQGFAETQYF.

V usage is TRBV18 and J usage is TRBJ1-2; D is possibly TRBD1 (5 bases). Germline assignment: CDR1 KGHSH and CDR2 LQKENI. The CDR3 is 15 amino acids. V shed 1 base and J shed 8 bases, with 17 bases lying between them. The CDR3 loop is CASSPRQGVFGGYTF. CDR3 coding DNA: TGTGCCAGCTCACCACGGCAGGGTGTATTTGGGGGCTACACCTTC.

The gene calls are TRBV29-1 and TRBJ2-7; 10 bases match TRBD2. With V trimmed by 8 bases and J by 5 bases, 12 bases remained unmatched. Germline values: CDR1 SQVTM, CDR2 ANQGSEA. This CDR3 contains 14 residues. CDR3: CSHGQCLAGDEQYF. The CDR3 DNA follows: TGCAGCCATGGCCAGTGTCTAGCGGGGGACGAGCAGTACTTC.

The CDR3 loop reads CAISGTGTEAFF. DNA for the CDR3: TGTGCCATCAGTGGGACAGGCACTGAAGCTTTCTTT. V and J are TRBV10-3 and TRBJ1-1; the match to TRBD1 covers 7 bases. CDR1 and CDR2 (germline): ENHRY, SYGVKD. The CDR3 runs 12 residues. Germline trimming cut 4 bases from V and 4 bases from J; bases unmatched to any gene: 0.

The V call is TRBV25-1, the J call TRBJ2-1; 10 bases agree with TRBD2. This CDR3 has 16 amino acids. V dropped 8 bases and J dropped 5; count of bases not matched to a gene: 12. Germline V CDR1 and CDR2: MGHDK, SYGVNS. CDR3: CASDKAGLADHNEQFF. The CDR3 region has the DNA TGTGCCAGCGACAAAGCTGGACTAGCGGACCACAATGAGCAGTTCTTC.